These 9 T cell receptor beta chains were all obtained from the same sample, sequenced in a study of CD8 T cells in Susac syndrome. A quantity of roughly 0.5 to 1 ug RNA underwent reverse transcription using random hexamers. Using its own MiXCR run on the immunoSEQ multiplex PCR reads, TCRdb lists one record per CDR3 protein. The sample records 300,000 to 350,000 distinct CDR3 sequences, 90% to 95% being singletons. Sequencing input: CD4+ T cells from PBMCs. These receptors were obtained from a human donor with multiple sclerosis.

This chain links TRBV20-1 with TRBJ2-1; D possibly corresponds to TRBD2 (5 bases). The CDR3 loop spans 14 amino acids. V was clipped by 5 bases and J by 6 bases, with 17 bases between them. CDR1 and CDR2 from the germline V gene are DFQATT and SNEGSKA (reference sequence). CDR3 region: CSAYSSLGSNEQFF. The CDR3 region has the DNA TGCAGTGCTTACTCCTCTCTGGGGAGCAATGAGCAGTTCTTC.

The DNA for the CDR3 is TGTGCCACCTCCGGGTTTGGGAGATCCTTTAACTATGGCTACACCTTC. Its translation is CATSGFGRSFNYGYTF. The chain uses TRBV19 and TRBJ1-2; D is uncertain. The germline V gene has CDR1 LNHDA and CDR2 SQIVND (reference sequence). V gave up 10 bases and J gave up 1 base, with 22 bases separating them. The CDR3 sequence is 16 residues long. Filled out from reference TRBV19 and TRBJ1-2, the complete variable domain reads DGGITQSPKYLFRKEGQNVTLSCEQNLNHDAMYWYRQDPGQGLRLIYYSQIVNDFQKGDIAEGYSVSREKKESFPLTVTSAQKNPTAFYLCATSGFGRSFNYGYTFGSGTRLTVV.

The CDR3 here is CSVDGGQTTTGELFF. For the CDR3, the DNA is TGCAGCGTTGACGGGGGACAGACGACTACCGGGGAGCTGTTTTTT. The chain carries TRBV29-1 and TRBJ2-2, with D possibly matching TRBD1 (7 bases). V lost 3 bases to trimming and J lost 5 bases, with 16 bases between them. From germline, CDR1 is SQVTM and CDR2 ANQGSEA. The CDR3 has 15 amino acids.

Here the CDR3 DNA reads TGTGCCAGCAGTGCTCCCCCCCCGGGCGTAAGCTCCTACGAGCAGTACTTC. It encodes CASSAPPPGVSSYEQYF. This chain connects TRBV12-3 or TRBV12-4 to TRBJ2-7; D is undetermined. V gave up 5 bases and J gave up 0 bases, with 20 bases separating them. CDR3 size: 17 residues.

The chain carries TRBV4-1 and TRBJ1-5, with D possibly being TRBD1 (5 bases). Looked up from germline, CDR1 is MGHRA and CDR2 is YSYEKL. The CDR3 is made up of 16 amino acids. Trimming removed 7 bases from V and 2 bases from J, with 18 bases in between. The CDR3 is CASNPREGRGNQPQHF. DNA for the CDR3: TGCGCCAGCAATCCCCGGGAGGGGAGGGGCAATCAGCCCCAGCATTTT.

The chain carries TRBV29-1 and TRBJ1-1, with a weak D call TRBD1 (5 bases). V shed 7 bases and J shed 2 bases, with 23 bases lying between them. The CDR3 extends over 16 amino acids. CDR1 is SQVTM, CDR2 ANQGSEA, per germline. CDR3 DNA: TGCAGCGCGACCCCGGCCGGGACTCTGGATAACACTGAAGCTTTCTTT. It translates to CSATPAGTLDNTEAFF.

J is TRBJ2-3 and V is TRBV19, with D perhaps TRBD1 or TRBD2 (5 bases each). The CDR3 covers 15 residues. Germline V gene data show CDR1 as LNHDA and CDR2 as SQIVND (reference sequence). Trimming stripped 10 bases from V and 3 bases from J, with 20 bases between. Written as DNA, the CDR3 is TGTGCCACCACCCGGGGCTCACTTCGGACAGATACGCAGTATTTT. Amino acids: CATTRGSLRTDTQYF.

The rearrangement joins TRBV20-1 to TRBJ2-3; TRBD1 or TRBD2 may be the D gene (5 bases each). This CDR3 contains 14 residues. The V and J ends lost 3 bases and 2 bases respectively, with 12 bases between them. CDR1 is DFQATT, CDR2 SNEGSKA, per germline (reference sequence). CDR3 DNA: TGCAGTGCTAGTTGGGGGTCCCCCACAGATACGCAGTATTTT. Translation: CSASWGSPTDTQYF.

The CDR3 here is CASSSPRGGGTVLETQYF. For the CDR3, the DNA is TGTGCCAGCAGCTCCCCTCGAGGGGGTGGTACAGTTTTAGAGACCCAGTACTTC. The chain employs TRBV7-9 and TRBJ2-5, with D possibly TRBD1 on 6 matching bases. CDR1 SEHNR and CDR2 FQNEAQ come from the germline V gene (reference sequence). This CDR3 region has 18 residues. Trimming cost V 4 bases and J 4 bases, with 25 bases left between them.